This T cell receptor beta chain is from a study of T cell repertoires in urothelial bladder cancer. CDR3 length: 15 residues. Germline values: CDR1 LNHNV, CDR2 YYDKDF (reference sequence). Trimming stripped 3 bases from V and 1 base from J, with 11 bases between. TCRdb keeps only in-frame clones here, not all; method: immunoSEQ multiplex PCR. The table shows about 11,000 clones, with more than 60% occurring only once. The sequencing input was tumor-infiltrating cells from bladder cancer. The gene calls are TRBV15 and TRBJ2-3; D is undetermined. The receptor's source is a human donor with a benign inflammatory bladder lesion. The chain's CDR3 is CATSSLEGGTDTQYF. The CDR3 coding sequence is TGTGCCACCAGCAGCTTGGAAGGCGGCACAGATACGCAGTATTTT.